This T cell receptor (beta chain) was observed in a study of CD8 T cells in Susac syndrome. Findings and caveats of the study: In Susac syndrome, CD4+ T cell repertoires lacked any clonal expansion.

Sequencing of TCR beta was performed on blood CD8+ T cells and on blood CD4+ T cells. The CDR3 contains 11 residues. Trimming took off 7 bases at V and 4 bases at J, with 8 bases between the two ends. Germline V CDR1 and CDR2: MNHNY, SVGAGI (reference sequence). The authors reverse transcribed roughly 0.5 to 1 ug RNA with random hexamers. Amplification of TCR beta CDR3 across 54 Vbeta and 13 Jbeta was performed with immunoSEQ multiplex PCR. TCRdb independently ran MiXCR on the immunoSEQ multiplex PCR reads; one entry per CDR3 protein. The profile shows fewer than 200,000 distinct CDR3 sequences, more than 85% of them singletons. In regard to this clonotype: Antigen unknown.

The chain employs TRBV6-6 and TRBJ2-7; TRBD2 might be the D (6 bases). This sequence was found in a human donor with Susac syndrome. The sample consisted of CD4+ T cells from PBMCs. The CDR3 is CASTGSYEQYF. In DNA, the CDR3 is TGTGCCAGCACCGGGAGTTACGAGCAGTACTTC.